This T cell receptor (beta chain) originates from a study of T cell responses to AZD1222 COVID-19 vaccine. Study observations and caveats: The study reported that nearly half of spike-specific TCRs target unmutated variant regions. The span of vaccine-associated CD4 TCRs extended across spike, with dominance at 160-218 and 743-854.

This clone was recorded once. As yet, its antigen is unknown. Measured with immunoSEQ multiplex PCR; TCRdb has only the in-frame clones, and not every one. The sample gives about 150,000 clones, 90% to 95% of which show up once; over 7.5% is in the top ten. V shed 7 bases and J 2 bases; nucleotides not matched to a gene: 15. The germline gives CDR1 LNHDA, CDR2 SQIVND (reference sequence). This CDR3 comprises 18 residues. The clonotype originates from an adult in good health. Sample: peripheral blood, taken on day 0 of AZD1222 vaccination. The chain carries TRBV19 and TRBJ2-3, with 10 bases identical to TRBD1. This CDR3 is CASTHLNGQGDPTDTQYF. In DNA, the CDR3 is TGTGCCAGTACCCATCTTAACGGACAGGGGGACCCCACAGATACGCAGTATTTT. Filled out from reference TRBV19 and TRBJ2-3, the complete variable domain reads DGGITQSPKYLFRKEGQNVTLSCEQNLNHDAMYWYRQDPGQGLRLIYYSQIVNDFQKGDIAEGYSVSREKKESFPLTVTSAQKNPTAFYLCASTHLNGQGDPTDTQYFGPGTRLTVL.